This T cell receptor (beta chain) was profiled in a study of T cell responses to AZD1222 COVID-19 vaccine (dated by TCRdb to the early 2020s). Study-wide context: TCR sequencing was performed for fewer than 250 trial participants, of whom some 200 were given two doses of AZD1222 and around 25 were given two doses of MenACWY control vaccine. Trial participants were enrolled into age subgroups of 18-55, 56-69 and 70-plus years, which contained about 150, 27 and 61 TCR-sequenced participants, respectively. What the work shows at the level of the full study, not this receptor alone: Participants were mostly white British and included more females than males, and it was suggested by the authors that clonal diversity may have been underestimated. Because no day 14 peak-response samples were available, repertoires were characterized only after the peak T cell response. Reportedly, almost half of the unique spike-specific TCRs recognized epitopes lying outside the regions that are mutated in the B.1.351 and B.1.1.7 variants. After two AZD1222 doses, spike-specific TCR breadth and depth were significantly higher than at day 0 and than in MenACWY recipients. Vaccine-associated CD4 TCRs spanned the whole spike protein, with dominant responses in regions 160-218 and 743-854. The 56-69-year group was small, and its depth increase did not reach significance, likely because of low power. Only five or six AZD1222 recipients were SARS-CoV-2 seropositive at baseline, limiting conclusions about previously exposed vaccinees.

This specimen's time point label, per the study, means: baseline before first vaccination. This sample's treatment or condition label indicates: meningococcal conjugate vaccine given as trial control. Samples from vaccinated people were obtained from the UK trials COV001 and COV002, which included a single-blind randomized controlled phase 2/3 trial of AZD1222 (ChAdOx1 nCoV-19) in healthy adults. Trial participant PBMC samples were collected at day 0 and day 28 after the second dose for TCRbeta chain sequencing. The CDR3 regions of human TCRbeta chains were analyzed by immunosequencing. On the study's bioinformatics: TCRs in the repertoires were matched against a reference library of SARS-CoV-2-specific TCRs that had been generated with the MIRA antigen-specificity platform. Breadth meant the fraction of unique TCRs that were SARS-CoV-2-associated, whereas depth meant the fraction of total T cells that were SARS-CoV-2-associated. Using the MIRA data, each spike-specific TCR was assigned both to the spike region to which the TCR was reactive and to a CD4 or CD8 class. Log10-transformed breadth and depth values were compared by one-way ANOVA with Sidak's multiple comparisons tests. The table comes from immuneACCESS by way of TCRdb, which keeps in-frame sequences with V and J called. Part of the clones is missing from these tables; in studies checked, under half for an unresolved V gene and the rest for unknown reasons. The V and J calls and clone size come from that table; D and trimming were worked out from the DNA. The sample table contains over 150,000 clones; only one count was recorded for roughly nine tenths of them. 5.5% to 6% of the sample goes to the ten largest clones.

CDR3 length: 13 amino acids, cysteine to phenylalanine. Just the 39-base CDR3 DNA is kept, in frame starting at base 1. The germline V gene (reference sequence) supplies CDR1 LGHDT and CDR2 YNNKEL. The V and J ends are trimmed by 4 bases and 11 bases, leaving 17 bases between them. This clone showed up just a few times. The clone's antigen remains unknown. The input lacks base qualities; no much larger clone sits a single base away. The sequence was obtained from an adult in good health. In this chain, TRBV3-1 (or the pseudogene TRBV3-2) is recombined with TRBJ1-1, with the D gene not confidently named. The sequencing used peripheral blood, collected on day 0 of MenACWY control vaccination. The CDR3 in this case is CASSRGSPVDAFF. In nucleotides, the sequence is TGTGCCAGCAGCCGCGGGAGCCCCGTAGACGCTTTCTTT.